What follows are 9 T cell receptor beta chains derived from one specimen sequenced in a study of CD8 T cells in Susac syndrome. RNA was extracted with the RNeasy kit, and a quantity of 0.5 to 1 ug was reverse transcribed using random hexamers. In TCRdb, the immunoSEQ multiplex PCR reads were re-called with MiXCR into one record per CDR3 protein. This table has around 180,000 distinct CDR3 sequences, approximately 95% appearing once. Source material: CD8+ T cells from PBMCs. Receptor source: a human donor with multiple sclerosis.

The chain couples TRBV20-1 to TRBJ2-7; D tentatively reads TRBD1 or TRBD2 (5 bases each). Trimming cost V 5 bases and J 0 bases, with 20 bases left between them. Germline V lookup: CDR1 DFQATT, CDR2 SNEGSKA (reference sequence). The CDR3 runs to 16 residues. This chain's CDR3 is CSASFMGPRSSYEQYF. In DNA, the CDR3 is TGCAGTGCTTCCTTTATGGGACCGCGGAGCTCCTACGAGCAGTACTTC.

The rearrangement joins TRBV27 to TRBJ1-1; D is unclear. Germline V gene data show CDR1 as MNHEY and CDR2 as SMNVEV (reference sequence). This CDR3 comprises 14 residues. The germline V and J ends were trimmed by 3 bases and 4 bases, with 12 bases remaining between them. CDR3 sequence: CASSFAVGRTEAFF. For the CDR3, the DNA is TGTGCCAGCAGTTTTGCGGTAGGGCGCACTGAAGCTTTCTTT.

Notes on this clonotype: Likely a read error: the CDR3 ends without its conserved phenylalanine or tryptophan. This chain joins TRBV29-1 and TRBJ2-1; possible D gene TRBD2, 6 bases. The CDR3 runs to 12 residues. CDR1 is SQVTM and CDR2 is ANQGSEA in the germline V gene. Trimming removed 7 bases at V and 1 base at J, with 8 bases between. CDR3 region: CSAAGSYNEQFS. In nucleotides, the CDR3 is TGCAGCGCGGCGGGATCCTACAATGAGCAGTTCTCC.

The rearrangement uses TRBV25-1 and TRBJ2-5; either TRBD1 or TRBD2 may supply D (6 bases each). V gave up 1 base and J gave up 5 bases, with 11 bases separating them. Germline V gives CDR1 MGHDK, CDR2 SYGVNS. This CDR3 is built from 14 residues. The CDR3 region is CASSESGARETQYF. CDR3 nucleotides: TGTGCCAGCAGTGAATCGGGGGCGAGGGAGACCCAGTACTTC.

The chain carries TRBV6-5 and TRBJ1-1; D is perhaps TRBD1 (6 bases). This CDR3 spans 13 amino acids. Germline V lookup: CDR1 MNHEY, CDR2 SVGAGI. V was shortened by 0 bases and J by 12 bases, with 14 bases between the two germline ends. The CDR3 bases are TGTGCCAGCAGTTACTCGACGGGACAAGGGACTTTCTTT. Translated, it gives CASSYSTGQGTFF.

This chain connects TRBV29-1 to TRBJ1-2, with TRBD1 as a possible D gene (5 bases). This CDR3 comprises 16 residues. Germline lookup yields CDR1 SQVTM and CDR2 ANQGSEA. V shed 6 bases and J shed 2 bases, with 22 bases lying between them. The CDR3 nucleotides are TGCAGCGTCCCGGACCCGGAGAGTTCAGGGAACTATGGCTACACCTTC. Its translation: CSVPDPESSGNYGYTF.

CDR3 in DNA: TGTGCCAGCAGTCCGCCCGGCGAGGGGGCAGGGCACACTTACGAGCAGTACTTC. Protein sequence: CASSPPGEGAGHTYEQYF. This rearrangement joins TRBV12-3 or TRBV12-4 to TRBJ2-7; 7 nucleotides align to TRBD1. The CDR3 contains 18 residues. With 5 bases clipped from V and 4 bases from J, the junction kept 20 bases outside the gene matches.

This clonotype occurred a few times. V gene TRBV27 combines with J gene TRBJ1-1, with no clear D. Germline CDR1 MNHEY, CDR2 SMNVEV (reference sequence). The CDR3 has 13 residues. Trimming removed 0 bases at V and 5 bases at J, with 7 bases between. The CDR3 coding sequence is TGTGCCAGCAGTTTATCCGGTGGAACTGAAGCTTTCTTT. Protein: CASSLSGGTEAFF.

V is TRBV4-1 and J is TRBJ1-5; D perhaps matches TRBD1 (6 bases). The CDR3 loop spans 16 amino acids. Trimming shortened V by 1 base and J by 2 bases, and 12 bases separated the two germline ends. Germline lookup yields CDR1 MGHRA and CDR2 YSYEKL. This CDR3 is CASSQVYRVGNQPQHF. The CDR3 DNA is TGCGCCAGCAGCCAAGTGTACAGGGTGGGCAATCAGCCCCAGCATTTT.